This TCR beta chain was documented in a study of regulatory dendritic cells for organ transplantation. Overall study findings and caveats: Naive CD4+ and CD8+ repertoires were highly diverse; memory CD8+ was most oligoclonal. Resting memory CD8+ T cells held the most alloreactive clonotypes. Memory CD8+ clonal expansion seemed more limited with regulatory than mature dendritic cells.

A remark on this clone: What it recognizes is unknown.

The table came from immunoSEQ multiplex PCR; TCRdb's copy has only in-frame clones and leaves some out. The sample lists just under 30,000 clones, nearly 80% occurring once. FACS sorted CD4+ or CD8+ T cells into CD45RA+ naive and CD45RO+ memory. The CDR3 length is 15 residues. Germline lookup yields CDR1 SGHNT and CDR2 YYREEE (reference sequence). J lost 0 bases, V lost 4 bases, and 6 bases had no gene match. The chain joins TRBV5-4 to TRBJ1-1; TRBD1 matches at 7 bases. The source is a human donor in good health. Source material: memory CD4+ T cells from blood. Subset meaning: CD45RO+ memory T cells. This CDR3 reads CASSAIRGVNTEAFF. CDR3 nucleotide sequence: TGTGCCAGCAGCGCCATCAGGGGGGTGAACACTGAAGCTTTCTTT.